This TCR beta chain originates from a study of T cells in localized non-small cell lung cancer. Here immunoSEQ multiplex PCR was the method, and the copy in TCRdb shows in-frame clones only, minus some. Of fewer than 25,000 clones in the sample, roughly nine tenths were seen once. As to this clone: Its specificity is not known.

Study-wide points: Heterogeneity is still possible, as just one tumor region was sequenced. Median around 56 top-100 tumor clones were shared with paired adjacent lung. A raised T cell density in blood coincided with lengthier overall survival.

The receptor's source is a woman between 35 and 70 years old with stage I lung adenocarcinoma. The material was peripheral blood, obtained before any cancer treatment.

This CDR3 reads CASSLPGGGYEQYF. CDR3 DNA: TGTGCCAGCAGCCTCCCGGGAGGGGGCTACGAGCAGTACTTC. J is TRBJ2-7 and V is TRBV7-9; the match to TRBD2 covers 8 bases. The CDR3 is 14 residues long. Germline V gives CDR1 SEHNR, CDR2 FQNEAQ (reference sequence). Germline trimming cut 5 bases from V and 3 bases from J; bases unmatched to any gene: 6.